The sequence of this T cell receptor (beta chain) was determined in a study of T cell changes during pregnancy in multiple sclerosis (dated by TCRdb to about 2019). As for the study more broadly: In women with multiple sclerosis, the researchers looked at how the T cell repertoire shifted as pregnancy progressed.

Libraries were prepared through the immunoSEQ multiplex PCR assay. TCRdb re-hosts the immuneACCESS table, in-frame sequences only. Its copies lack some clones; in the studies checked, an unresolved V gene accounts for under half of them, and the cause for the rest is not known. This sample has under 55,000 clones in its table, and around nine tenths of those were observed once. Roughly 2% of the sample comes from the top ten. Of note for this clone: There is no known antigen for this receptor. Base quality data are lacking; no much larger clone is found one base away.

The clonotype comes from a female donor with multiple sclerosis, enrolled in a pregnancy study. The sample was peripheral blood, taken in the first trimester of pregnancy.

For the CDR3, the sequence is CAWSRISLYGYTF. The nucleotides read TGTGCCTGGTCAAGGATTAGCCTCTATGGCTACACCTTC. The receptor chain draws on TRBV30 and TRBJ1-2; the D gene identity is not certain. The CDR3 measures 13 amino acids from cysteine to phenylalanine. CDR3 DNA is the only sequence kept; it has 39 bases, read in frame from the first base. CDR1 and CDR2 are read off the germline V gene (reference sequence) as GTSNPN and SVGIG. Trimming takes 5 bases from V and 4 bases from J, and the germline ends sit 14 bases apart.